Presented here are 4 T cell receptor beta chains from one specimen sequenced in a study of T cell responses to AZD1222 COVID-19 vaccine. Profiling relied on immunoSEQ multiplex PCR, and the TCRdb table lists in-frame clones only, not all of them. The sample consists of roughly 100,000 clones, almost 85% of them appearing once. Material: peripheral blood, obtained on day 0 of AZD1222 vaccination. The receptors were gathered from an adult in good health.

This clone was recorded once. The rearrangement joins TRBV6-6 to TRBJ2-1, with D maybe TRBD1 (6 bases). This CDR3 has 16 amino acids. Trimming left V 4 bases short and J 6 bases short, with 19 bases between. Per germline, CDR1 MNHNY and CDR2 SVGAGI (reference sequence). DNA for the CDR3: TGTGCCAGCAGTTGGACCGCCCCGAGAGGGGGCAATGAGCAGTTCTTC. As protein: CASSWTAPRGGNEQFF.

V usage is TRBV20-1 and J usage is TRBJ2-7; no firm D call. The ends were cut back, 6 bases at V and 7 bases at J, with 10 bases in the middle. Germline CDR1 and CDR2: DFQATT and SNEGSKA (reference sequence). The CDR3 loop spans 10 amino acids. The CDR3 loop is CSAPLREQYF. CDR3 in DNA: TGCAGTGCGCCCTTGAGAGAGCAGTACTTC.

The chain's CDR3 is CACKAEASTDTQYF. CDR3 nucleotide sequence: TGTGCCTGCAAGGCAGAAGCTAGCACAGATACGCAGTATTTT. The chain uses TRBV5-4 and TRBJ2-3; D is unresolved. The CDR3 sequence is 14 residues long. Trimming took 10 bases from V and 0 from J, leaving 15 bases between them. Germline CDR1 reads SGHNT; CDR2 reads YYREEE (reference sequence).

The J gene is TRBJ2-7, the V gene TRBV5-1, with D tentatively TRBD2 (7 bases). Between the trimmed V and J ends, which lost 4 bases and 3 bases, there was a span of 14 bases. The CDR3 length is 14 residues. Germline V gene data show CDR1 as SGHRS and CDR2 as YFSETQ. The chain's CDR3 is CASSPSGTNYEQYF. CDR3 DNA sequence: TGCGCCAGCAGCCCCAGCGGGACAAACTACGAGCAGTACTTC.